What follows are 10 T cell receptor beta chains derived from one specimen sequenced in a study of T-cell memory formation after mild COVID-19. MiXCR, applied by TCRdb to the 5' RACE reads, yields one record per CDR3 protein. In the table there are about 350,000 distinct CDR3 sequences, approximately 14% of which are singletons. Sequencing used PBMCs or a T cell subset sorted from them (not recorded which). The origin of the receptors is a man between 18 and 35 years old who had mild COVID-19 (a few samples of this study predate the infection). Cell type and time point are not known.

CDR3 coding DNA: TGTGCCAGCAGCGTAGTCGGGGAGAGGTACAATGAGCAGTTCTTC. Protein sequence: CASSVVGERYNEQFF. The chain recombines TRBV9 with TRBJ2-1, with D tentatively TRBD2 (5 bases). Trimming took 0 bases from V and 4 from J, leaving 11 bases between them. CDR3 size: 15 residues. Germline CDR1 is SGDLS and CDR2 is YYNGEE.

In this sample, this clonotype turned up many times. The CDR3 nucleotides read TGCGCCAGCAGCTTATTGCCTAGCGGGGCTTACAATGAGCAGTTCTTC. It yields the protein CASSLLPSGAYNEQFF. The chain links TRBV5-1 to TRBJ2-1; 9 nucleotides agree with TRBD2. Per the germline V gene, CDR1 is SGHRS and CDR2 is YFSETQ. J lost 4 bases, V lost 2 bases, and 7 bases had no gene match. The CDR3 runs to 16 residues.

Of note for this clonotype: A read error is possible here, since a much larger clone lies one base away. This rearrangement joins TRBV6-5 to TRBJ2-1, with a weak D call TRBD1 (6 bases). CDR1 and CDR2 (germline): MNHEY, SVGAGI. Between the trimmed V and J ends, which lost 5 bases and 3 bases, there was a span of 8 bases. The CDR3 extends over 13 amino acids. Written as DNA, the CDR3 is TGTGCCAGCAGTCGGGACAACTACAATGAGCAGTTCTTC. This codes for CASSRDNYNEQFF.

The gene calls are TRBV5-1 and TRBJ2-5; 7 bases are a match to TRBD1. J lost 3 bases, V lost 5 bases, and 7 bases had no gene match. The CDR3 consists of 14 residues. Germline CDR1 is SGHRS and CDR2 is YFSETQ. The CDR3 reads CASSFGTAEETQYF. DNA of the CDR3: TGCGCCAGCAGTTTTGGGACAGCTGAAGAGACCCAGTACTTC.

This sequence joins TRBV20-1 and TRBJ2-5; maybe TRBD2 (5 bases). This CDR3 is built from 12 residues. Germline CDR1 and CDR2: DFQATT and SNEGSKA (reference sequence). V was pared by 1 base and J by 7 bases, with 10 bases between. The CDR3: CSARGPRGTQYF. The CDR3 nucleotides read TGCAGTGCTAGAGGACCCCGGGGGACCCAGTACTTC.

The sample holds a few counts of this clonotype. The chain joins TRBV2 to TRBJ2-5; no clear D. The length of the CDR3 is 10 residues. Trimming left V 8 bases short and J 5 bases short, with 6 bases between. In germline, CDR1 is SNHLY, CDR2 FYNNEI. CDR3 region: CASEMETQYF. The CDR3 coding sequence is TGTGCCAGCGAGATGGAGACCCAGTACTTC.

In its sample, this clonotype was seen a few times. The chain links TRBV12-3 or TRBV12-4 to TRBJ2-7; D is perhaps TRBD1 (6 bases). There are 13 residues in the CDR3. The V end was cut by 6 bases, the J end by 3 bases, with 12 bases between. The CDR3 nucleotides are TGTGCCAGCAGCGACAGGAACGGCTACGAGCAGTACTTC. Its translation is CASSDRNGYEQYF.

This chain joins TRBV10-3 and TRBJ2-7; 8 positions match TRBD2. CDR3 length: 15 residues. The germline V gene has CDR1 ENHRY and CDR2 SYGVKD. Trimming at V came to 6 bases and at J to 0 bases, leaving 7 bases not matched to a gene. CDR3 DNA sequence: TGTGCCATCAGAGCGGGGGCCGATTACTCCTACGAGCAGTACTTC. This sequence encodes CAIRAGADYSYEQYF.

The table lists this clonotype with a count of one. The CDR3 sequence is CASSLHTLTSVQQYV. The CDR3 nucleotides read TGTGCCAGCAGTCTACACACCCTCACTAGCGTACAGCAGTACGTC. The gene calls are TRBV2 and TRBJ2-7; 7 nucleotides match TRBD2. The CDR3 runs to 15 residues. V lost 5 bases and J lost 8; bases outside the gene matches: 15. Germline loops: CDR1 SNHLY, CDR2 FYNNEI.

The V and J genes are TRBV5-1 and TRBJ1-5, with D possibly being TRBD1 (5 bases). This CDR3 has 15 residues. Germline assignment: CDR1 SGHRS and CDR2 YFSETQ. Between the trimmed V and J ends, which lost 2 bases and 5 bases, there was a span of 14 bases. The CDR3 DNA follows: TGCGCCAGCAGCTTAGGAAGGGGTCCTCATCAGCCCCAGCATTTT. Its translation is CASSLGRGPHQPQHF.